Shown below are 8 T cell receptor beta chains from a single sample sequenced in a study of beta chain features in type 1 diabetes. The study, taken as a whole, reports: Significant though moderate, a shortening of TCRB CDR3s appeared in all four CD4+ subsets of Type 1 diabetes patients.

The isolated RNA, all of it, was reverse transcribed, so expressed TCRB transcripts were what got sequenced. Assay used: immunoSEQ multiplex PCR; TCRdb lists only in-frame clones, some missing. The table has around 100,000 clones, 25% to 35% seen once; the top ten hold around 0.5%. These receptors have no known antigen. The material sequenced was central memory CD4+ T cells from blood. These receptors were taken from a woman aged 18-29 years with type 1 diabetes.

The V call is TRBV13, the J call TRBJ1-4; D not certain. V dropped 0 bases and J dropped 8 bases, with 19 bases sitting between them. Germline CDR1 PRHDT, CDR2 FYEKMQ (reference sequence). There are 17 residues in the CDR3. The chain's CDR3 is CASSLGSTRGRGEKLFF. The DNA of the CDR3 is TGTGCCAGCAGCTTAGGGAGTACCCGAGGGCGCGGAGAAAAACTGTTTTTT.

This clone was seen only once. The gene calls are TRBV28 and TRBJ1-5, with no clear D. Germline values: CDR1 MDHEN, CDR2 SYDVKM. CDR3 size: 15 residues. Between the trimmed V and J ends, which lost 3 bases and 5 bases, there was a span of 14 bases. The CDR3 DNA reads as TGTGCCAGCAGTTTTTCGGGAACATTAGATCAGCCCCAGCATTTT. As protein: CASSFSGTLDQPQHF.

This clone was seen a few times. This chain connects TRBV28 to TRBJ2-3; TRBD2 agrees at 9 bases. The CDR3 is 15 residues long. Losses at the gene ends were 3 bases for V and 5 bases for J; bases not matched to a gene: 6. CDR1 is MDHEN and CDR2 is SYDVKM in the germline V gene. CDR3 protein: CASSFPSGMGDTQYF. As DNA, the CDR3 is TGTGCCAGCAGTTTTCCTAGCGGGATGGGAGATACGCAGTATTTT.

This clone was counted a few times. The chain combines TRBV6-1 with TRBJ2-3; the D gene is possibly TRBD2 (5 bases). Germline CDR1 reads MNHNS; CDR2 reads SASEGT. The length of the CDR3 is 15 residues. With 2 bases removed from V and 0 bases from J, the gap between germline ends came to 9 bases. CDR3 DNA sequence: TGTGCCAGCAGTGAATTAGCGACTAGCACAGATACGCAGTATTTT. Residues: CASSELATSTDTQYF.

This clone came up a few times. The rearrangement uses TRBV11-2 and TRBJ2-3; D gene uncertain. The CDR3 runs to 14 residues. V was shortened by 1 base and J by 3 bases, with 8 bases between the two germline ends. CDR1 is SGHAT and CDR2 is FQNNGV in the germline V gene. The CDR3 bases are TGTGCCAGCAGCTTAGGCGGTGGAACAGATACGCAGTATTTT. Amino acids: CASSLGGGTDTQYF.

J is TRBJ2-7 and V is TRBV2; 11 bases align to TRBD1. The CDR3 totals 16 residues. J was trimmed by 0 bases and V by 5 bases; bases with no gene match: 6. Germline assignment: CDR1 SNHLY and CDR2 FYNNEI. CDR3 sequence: CASSRWTGGDSYEQYV. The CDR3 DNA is TGTGCCAGCAGTCGGTGGACAGGGGGCGACTCCTACGAGCAGTACGTC.

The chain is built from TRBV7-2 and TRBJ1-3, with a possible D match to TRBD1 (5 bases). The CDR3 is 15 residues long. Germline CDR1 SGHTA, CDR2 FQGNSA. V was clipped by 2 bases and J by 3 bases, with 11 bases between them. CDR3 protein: CASSLISGLGNTIYF. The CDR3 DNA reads TGTGCCAGCAGCTTAATTTCGGGACTTGGAAACACCATATATTTT.

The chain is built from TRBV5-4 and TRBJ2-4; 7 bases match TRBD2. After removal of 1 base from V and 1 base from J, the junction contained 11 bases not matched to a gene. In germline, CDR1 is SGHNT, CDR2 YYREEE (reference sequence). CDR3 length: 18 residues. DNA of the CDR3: TGTGCCAGCAGCTTGCCCCTAGGGGAGGGAAAGGCCAAAAACATTCAGTACTTC. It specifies CASSLPLGEGKAKNIQYF.